Each of the 16 T cell receptor beta chains below was sequenced from the same sample in a study of response to subunit inactivated influenza vaccine. TCRdb independently ran MiXCR on the RT-PCR reads; one entry per CDR3 protein. The sample records some 550,000 distinct CDR3 sequences, around 25% being singletons. A further study also used this sample, focusing on T cells expressing NK-cell markers. Turning to that study: With UMIs, 5'RACE template switching was used to make TCR beta cDNA.

This specimen consisted of CD4+ T cells sorted from PBMCs, obtained approximately 12 days after vaccination. Source of these receptors: a man between 50 and 59 years old who received an inactivated influenza vaccine.

This chain joins TRBV4-1 and TRBJ1-6; TRBD1 might be the D (5 bases). The V end lost 1 base, the J end lost 10 bases, and 23 bases lay between the germline ends. The CDR3 is 18 residues long. Germline CDR1 MGHRA, CDR2 YSYEKL. CDR3 DNA: TGCGCCAGCAGCCAAGCGGGGAGAACGTGGGGGGACGGATCACCCCTCCACTTT. Translated, it gives CASSQAGRTWGDGSPLHF.

This clonotype has more than one count but fewer than ten. The chain uses TRBV6-5 and TRBJ2-7, with 10 bases fitting TRBD1. CDR3 size: 12 residues. Trimming at V came to 6 bases and at J to 6 bases, leaving 2 bases not matched to a gene. Germline V gene lookup returns CDR1 MNHEY and CDR2 SVGAGI. The CDR3: CASRRTGGEQYF. The CDR3 nucleotides read TGTGCCAGCAGAAGGACAGGGGGCGAGCAGTACTTC.

The table lists this clonotype with a few counts. This chain connects TRBV30 to TRBJ2-5; D unresolved. The germline gives CDR1 GTSNPN, CDR2 SVGIG (reference sequence). CDR3 length: 12 residues. V was cut by 2 bases and J by 5 bases, with 9 bases left in between. CDR3 region: CAWSLSMETQYF. CDR3 coding DNA: TGTGCCTGGAGTCTTAGCATGGAGACCCAGTACTTC.

This clonotype was counted between two and nine times. The chain links TRBV18 to TRBJ2-5; D remains unclear. The CDR3 runs 13 residues. Looked up from germline, CDR1 is KGHSH and CDR2 is LQKENI. Deletions cut 3 bases from V and 1 base from J, with 6 bases between. The CDR3 spells CASSPVAQETQYF. CDR3 sequence (DNA): TGTGCCAGCTCACCGGTGGCCCAAGAGACCCAGTACTTC.

The chain combines TRBV2 with TRBJ2-3; D call uncertain. CDR1 SNHLY and CDR2 FYNNEI come from the germline V gene. The CDR3 covers 13 residues. V was shortened by 0 bases and J by 2 bases, with 3 bases between the two germline ends. CDR3: CASSEAFTDTQYF. The CDR3 DNA sequence: TGTGCCAGCAGTGAAGCCTTCACAGATACGCAGTATTTT.

The chain recombines TRBV11-2 with TRBJ2-3, with D possibly matching TRBD2 (6 bases). V was pared by 6 bases and J by 1 base, with 17 bases between. Germline values: CDR1 SGHAT, CDR2 FQNNGV. The CDR3 runs 16 residues. This CDR3 is CASRPFPGLRTDTQYF. The CDR3 bases are TGTGCCAGCAGACCCTTCCCGGGACTTCGCACAGATACGCAGTATTTT.

The rearrangement uses TRBV5-1 and TRBJ1-3; D is unclear. Germline-derived CDR1 and CDR2 are SGHRS and YFSETQ. The V gene lost 4 bases and the J gene lost 3 bases, with 11 bases spanning the gap. The CDR3 runs 14 residues. For the CDR3, the DNA is TGCGCCAGCAGCCAGGAGGCGGGTGGAAACACCATATATTTT. Its translation: CASSQEAGGNTIYF.

The chain is built from TRBV4-1 and TRBJ2-7; D may be TRBD1 (5 bases). Trimming took 1 base from V and 3 from J, leaving 13 bases between them. This CDR3 spans 15 amino acids. Germline CDR1 and CDR2: MGHRA and YSYEKL. In nucleotides, the CDR3 is TGCGCCAGCAGCCAAGTAGGGGCAGGATACTACGAGCAGTACTTC. Translated: CASSQVGAGYYEQYF.

This clonotype has only a few counts. The chain uses TRBV12-3 or TRBV12-4 and TRBJ1-1, with D possibly matching TRBD1 (5 bases). CDR3 length equals 13 residues. Trimming stripped 7 bases from V and 5 bases from J, with 14 bases between. In DNA, the CDR3 is TGTGCCAGCAACCGGGGCCCGGGGACTGAAGCTTTCTTT. Translating gives CASNRGPGTEAFF.

The chain links TRBV4-3 to TRBJ2-7; the D gene is possibly TRBD2 (5 bases). The CDR3 is 15 amino acids. The V end was cut by 0 bases, the J end by 1 base, with 10 bases between. CDR1 is LGHNA, CDR2 YSLEER, per germline. The DNA of the CDR3 is TGCGCCAGCAGCCAAGAGGCCCGGGGATCCTACGAGCAGTACTTC. Translation gives CASSQEARGSYEQYF.

Only a few counts were recorded for this clonotype. The genes are TRBV24-1 and TRBJ2-1; 7 bases align to TRBD1. With 10 bases clipped from V and 4 bases from J, the junction kept 12 bases outside the gene matches. From germline, CDR1 is KGHDR and CDR2 SFDVKD. This CDR3 spans 15 amino acids. The CDR3 reads CATSASGQPYNEQFF. As DNA, the CDR3 is TGTGCCACGTCGGCCTCGGGACAGCCTTACAATGAGCAGTTCTTC.

The J gene is TRBJ2-7, the V gene TRBV3-1, with D possibly being TRBD1 or TRBD2 (5 bases each). Trimming took 0 bases from V and 6 from J, leaving 15 bases between them. In germline, CDR1 is LGHDT, CDR2 YNNKEL (reference sequence). The CDR3 totals 15 residues. The CDR3, as DNA: TGTGCCAGCAGCCAAGAGGGGCTAGCAGGGCTCGAGCAGTACTTC. This sequence encodes CASSQEGLAGLEQYF.

Only a few counts were recorded for this clonotype. The V gene is TRBV24-1, the J gene TRBJ2-2; 9 bases agree with TRBD1. Unmatched junction bases numbered 6, after V lost 5 bases and J lost 0 bases. Germline assignment: CDR1 KGHDR and CDR2 SFDVKD. The CDR3 is 17 residues long. CDR3: CATSATGGFSNTGELFF. In nucleotides, the CDR3 is TGTGCCACCAGTGCGACAGGGGGGTTCTCGAACACCGGGGAGCTGTTTTTT.

This clonotype was observed a handful of times. Its ends do not fully match the called genes, so a read error is possible. V usage is TRBV4-3 and J usage is TRBJ2-1; TRBD2 matches 16 bases. The CDR3 runs to 13 residues. CDR1 LGHNA and CDR2 YSLEER come from the germline V gene. This chain's CDR3 is CASSQGLAGGPTF. CDR3 DNA: TGCGCCAGCAGTCAGGGACTAGCGGGAGGGCCGACCTTC.

The chain uses TRBV12-3 or TRBV12-4 and TRBJ1-5; tentative D call: TRBD1 (5 bases). Trimming cost V 5 bases and J 11 bases, with 16 bases left between them. The CDR3 length is 13 residues. CDR3: CASSRGPQQAQHF. CDR3 DNA sequence: TGTGCCAGCAGTCGGGGACCGCAGCAGGCCCAGCATTTT.

This chain uses TRBV2 with TRBJ1-2; D not resolved. Germline assignment: CDR1 SNHLY and CDR2 FYNNEI. The CDR3 runs 15 residues. V was trimmed by 6 bases and J by 2 bases, leaving 16 bases between them. The CDR3 spells CASSLIIRSNYGYTF. The DNA for the CDR3 is TGTGCCAGCAGCCTAATAATTCGATCAAACTATGGCTACACCTTC.